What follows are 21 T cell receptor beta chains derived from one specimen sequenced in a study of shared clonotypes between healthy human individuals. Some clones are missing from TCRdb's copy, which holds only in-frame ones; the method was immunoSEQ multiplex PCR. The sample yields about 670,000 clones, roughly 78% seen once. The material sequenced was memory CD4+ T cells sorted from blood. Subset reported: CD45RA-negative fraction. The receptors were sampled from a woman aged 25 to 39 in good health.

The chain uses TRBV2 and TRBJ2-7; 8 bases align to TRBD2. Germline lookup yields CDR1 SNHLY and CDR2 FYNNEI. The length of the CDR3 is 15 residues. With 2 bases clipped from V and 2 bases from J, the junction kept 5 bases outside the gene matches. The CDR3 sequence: CASSESGRGTYEQYF. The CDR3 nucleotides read TGTGCCAGCAGTGAAAGCGGGAGAGGGACCTACGAGCAGTACTTC.

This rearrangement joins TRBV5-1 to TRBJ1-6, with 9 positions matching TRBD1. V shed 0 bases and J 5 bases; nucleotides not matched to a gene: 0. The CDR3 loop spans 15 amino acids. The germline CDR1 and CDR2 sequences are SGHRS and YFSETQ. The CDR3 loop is CASSLGDRDNSPLHF. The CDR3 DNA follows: TGCGCCAGCAGCTTGGGGGACAGGGATAATTCACCCCTCCACTTT.

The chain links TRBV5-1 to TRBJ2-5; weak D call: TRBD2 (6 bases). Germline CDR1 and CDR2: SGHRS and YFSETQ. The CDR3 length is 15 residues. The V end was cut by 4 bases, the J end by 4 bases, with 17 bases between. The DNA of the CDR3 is TGCGCCAGCAGCCCGGGCGGGATTGTTCTAGAGACCCAGTACTTC. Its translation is CASSPGGIVLETQYF.

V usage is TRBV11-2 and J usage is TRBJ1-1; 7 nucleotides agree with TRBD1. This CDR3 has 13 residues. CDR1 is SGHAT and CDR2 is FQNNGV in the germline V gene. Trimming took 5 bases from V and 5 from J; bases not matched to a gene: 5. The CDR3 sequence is CASSTRTGTEAFF. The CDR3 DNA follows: TGTGCCAGCAGCACCCGGACAGGAACTGAAGCTTTCTTT.

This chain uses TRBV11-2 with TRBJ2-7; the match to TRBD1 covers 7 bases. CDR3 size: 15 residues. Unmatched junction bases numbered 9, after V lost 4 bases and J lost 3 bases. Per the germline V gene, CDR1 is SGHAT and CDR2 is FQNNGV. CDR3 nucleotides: TGTGCCAGCAGCTCGCAGGACAGGACCATCTACGAGCAGTACTTC. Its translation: CASSSQDRTIYEQYF.

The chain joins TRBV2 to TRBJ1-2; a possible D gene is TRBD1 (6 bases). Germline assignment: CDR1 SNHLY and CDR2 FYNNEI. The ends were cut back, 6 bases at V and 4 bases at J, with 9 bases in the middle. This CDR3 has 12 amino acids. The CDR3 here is CASRRQAYGYTF. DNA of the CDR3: TGTGCCAGCAGGAGACAGGCCTATGGCTACACCTTC.

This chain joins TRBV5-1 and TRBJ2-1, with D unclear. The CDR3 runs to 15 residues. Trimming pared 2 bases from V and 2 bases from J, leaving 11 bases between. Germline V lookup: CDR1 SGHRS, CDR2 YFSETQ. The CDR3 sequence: CASSFSTATYNEQFF. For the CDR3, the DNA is TGCGCCAGCAGCTTCAGCACAGCAACCTACAATGAGCAGTTCTTC. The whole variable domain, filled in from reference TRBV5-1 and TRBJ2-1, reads KAGVTQTPRYLIKTRGQQVTLSCSPISGHRSVSWYQQTPGQGLQFLFEYFSETQRNKGNFPGRFSGRQFSNSRSEMNVSTLELGDSALYLCASSFSTATYNEQFFGPGTRLTVL.

The CDR3 coding sequence is TGTGCCAGCAGCTTTCCAGGAATCTCTGGAAACACCATATATTTT. Encoded protein: CASSFPGISGNTIYF. The genes are TRBV5-6 and TRBJ1-3; D not resolved. This CDR3 has 15 amino acids. Germline V CDR1 and CDR2: SGHDT, YYEEEE. Trimming left V 2 bases short and J 0 bases short, with 9 bases between.

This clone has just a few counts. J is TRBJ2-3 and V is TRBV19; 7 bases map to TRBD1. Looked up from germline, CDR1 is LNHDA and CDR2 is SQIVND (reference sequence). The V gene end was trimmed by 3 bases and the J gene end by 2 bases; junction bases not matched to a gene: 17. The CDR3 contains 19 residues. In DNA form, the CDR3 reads TGTGCCAGTAGTATCCGGAAAACCTGGACAGGCCTTATCACAGATACGCAGTATTTT. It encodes CASSIRKTWTGLITDTQYF.

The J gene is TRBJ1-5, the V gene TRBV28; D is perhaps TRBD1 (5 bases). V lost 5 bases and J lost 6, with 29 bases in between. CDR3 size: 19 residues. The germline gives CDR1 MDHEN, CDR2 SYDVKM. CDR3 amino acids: CASSLPNVNQGGGGQPQHF. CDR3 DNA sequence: TGTGCCAGCAGTCTCCCGAACGTAAACCAGGGCGGGGGAGGTCAGCCCCAGCATTTT.

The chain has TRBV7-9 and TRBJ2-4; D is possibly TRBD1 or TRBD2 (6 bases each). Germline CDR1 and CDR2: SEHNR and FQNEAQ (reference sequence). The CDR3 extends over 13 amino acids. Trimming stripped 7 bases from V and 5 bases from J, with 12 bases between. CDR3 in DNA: TGTGCCAGCACCCAAAGGGGGGAAAACATTCAGTACTTC. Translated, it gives CASTQRGENIQYF.

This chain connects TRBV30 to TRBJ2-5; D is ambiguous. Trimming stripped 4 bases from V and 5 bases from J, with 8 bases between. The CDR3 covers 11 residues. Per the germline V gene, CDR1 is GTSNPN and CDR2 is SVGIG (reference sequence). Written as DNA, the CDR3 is TGTGCCTGGACTATCAGGGAGACCCAGTACTTC. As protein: CAWTIRETQYF.

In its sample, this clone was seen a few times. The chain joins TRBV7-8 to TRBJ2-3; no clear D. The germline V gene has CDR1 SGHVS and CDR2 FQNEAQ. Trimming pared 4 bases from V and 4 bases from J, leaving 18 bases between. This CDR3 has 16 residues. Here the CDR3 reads CASSSRHPAGADTQYF. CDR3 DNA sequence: TGTGCCAGCAGCTCCCGGCATCCCGCTGGCGCAGATACGCAGTATTTT.

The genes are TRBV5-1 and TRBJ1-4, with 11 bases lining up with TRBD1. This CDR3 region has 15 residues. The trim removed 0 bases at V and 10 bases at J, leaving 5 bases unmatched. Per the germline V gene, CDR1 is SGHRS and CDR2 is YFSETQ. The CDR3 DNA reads TGCGCCAGCAGCTTGGGGACAGGGGGCTCGGGAAAACTGTTTTTT. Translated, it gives CASSLGTGGSGKLFF.

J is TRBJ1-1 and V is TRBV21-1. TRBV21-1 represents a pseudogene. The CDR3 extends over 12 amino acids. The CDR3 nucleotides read TGTGCCAGCAGCAAAGGTCCCCCTGAAGCTTTCTTT. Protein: CASSKGPPEAFF.

CDR3 loop: CASSLGQETQYF. Written as DNA, the CDR3 is TGTGCCAGCAGTCTCGGACAAGAGACCCAGTACTTC. V usage is TRBV6-6 and J usage is TRBJ2-5; no definite D call. Germline V gene sequence: CDR1 MNHNY, CDR2 SVGAGI (reference sequence). Deletions cut 5 bases from V and 2 bases from J, with 6 bases between. CDR3 length: 12 amino acids.

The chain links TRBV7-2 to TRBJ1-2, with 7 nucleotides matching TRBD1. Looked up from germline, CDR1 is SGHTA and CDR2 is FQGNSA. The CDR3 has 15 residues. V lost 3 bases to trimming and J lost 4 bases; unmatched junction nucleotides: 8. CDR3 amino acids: CASSLPRGTAYGYTF. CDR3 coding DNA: TGTGCCAGCAGCTTGCCCCGAGGGACAGCCTATGGCTACACCTTC.

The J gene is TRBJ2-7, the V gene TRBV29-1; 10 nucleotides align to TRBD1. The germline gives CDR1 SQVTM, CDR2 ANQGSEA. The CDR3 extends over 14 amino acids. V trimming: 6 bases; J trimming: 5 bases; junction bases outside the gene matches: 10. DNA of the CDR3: TGCAGCGTAACTTCGGGACAGGGGTTGAACGAGCAGTACTTC. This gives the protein CSVTSGQGLNEQYF.

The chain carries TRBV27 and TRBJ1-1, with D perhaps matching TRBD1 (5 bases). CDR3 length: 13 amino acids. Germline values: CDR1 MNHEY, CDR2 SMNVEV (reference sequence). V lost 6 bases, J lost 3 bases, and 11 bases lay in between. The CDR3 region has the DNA TGTGCCAGCAGGACCGCGGGGGACACTGAAGCTTTCTTT. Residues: CASRTAGDTEAFF.

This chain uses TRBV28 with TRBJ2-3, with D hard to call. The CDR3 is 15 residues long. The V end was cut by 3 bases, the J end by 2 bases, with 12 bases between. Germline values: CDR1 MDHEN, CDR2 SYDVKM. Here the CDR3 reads CASSLDSPYTDTQYF. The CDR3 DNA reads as TGTGCCAGCAGTTTGGATTCACCTTACACAGATACGCAGTATTTT.

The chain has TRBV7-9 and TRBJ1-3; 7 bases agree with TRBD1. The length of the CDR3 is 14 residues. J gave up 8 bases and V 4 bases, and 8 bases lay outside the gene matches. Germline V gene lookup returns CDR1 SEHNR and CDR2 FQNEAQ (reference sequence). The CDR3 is CASSSQGSSDTIYF. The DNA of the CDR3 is TGTGCCAGCAGCTCACAGGGGTCTTCAGACACCATATATTTT.